This T cell receptor (beta chain) was captured in a study of shared clonotypes between healthy human individuals. TCRdb keeps only in-frame clones here, not all; method: immunoSEQ multiplex PCR. The data contain nearly 600,000 clones, around 95% of them singletons. Naive CD8 isolation took CD45RO-negative cells positively selected for CCR7 and excluded terminally differentiated effector memory CD45RA+ cells. All donors were healthy HIV-negative adults lacking recent acute infections or vaccinations. V lost 3 bases and J lost 6; bases outside the gene matches: 3. The CDR3 is 16 amino acids. The germline V gene has CDR1 LNHNV and CDR2 YYDKDF (reference sequence).

This receptor was obtained from a woman in her twenties or thirties in good health. The chain joins TRBV15 to TRBJ2-2; 14 bases agree with TRBD2. The sequenced sample was naive CD8+ T cells sorted from blood. The CDR3 DNA is TGTGCCACCAGCAGGGGGACTAGCGGGAGTTCCGGGGAGCTGTTTTTT. This gives the protein CATSRGTSGSSGELFF.